A selection of T cell receptor beta chains follows, all from one sample in a study of human T cells and chemical hapten exposure. TCRdb ran MiXCR on the RACE reads and lists one entry per CDR3 protein. In the table there are just under 350,000 distinct CDR3 sequences, around 7% of which are singletons. Sequences were derived from whole blood, sampled in connection with sensitization to the hapten diphenylcyclopropenone (DPC). Receptor source: a woman in her late teens or twenties with alopecia areata. Some clones in this sample may be carry-over from other donors' samples. Both conserved end residues are part of each CDR3. Fields, in order: clone size, V gene, D gene, J gene, CDR3 DNA, CDR3 protein. The D gene is left open where the match is weak. Where a row states a size, it is once, few, many or the class of an expanded clone; other rows omit it.

abundance: -
v_gene: TRBV6-6
d_gene: -
j_gene: TRBJ2-7
CDR3nt: TGTGCCAGCAGGCGGCAGGGTTACCAGTACGAGCAGTACTTC
CDR3aa: CASRRQGYQYEQYF

abundance: -
v_gene: TRBV7-8
d_gene: TRBD2
j_gene: TRBJ2-5
CDR3nt: TGTGCCAGCAGCTTTAGCGGGGTGGAGACCCAGTACTTC
CDR3aa: CASSFSGVETQYF

abundance: many
v_gene: TRBV7-2
d_gene: -
j_gene: TRBJ2-5
CDR3nt: TGTGCCAGCAGCTCCAGGTCTGAGGGGACCCAGTACTTC
CDR3aa: CASSSRSEGTQYF

abundance: few
v_gene: TRBV7-6
d_gene: TRBD2
j_gene: TRBJ2-3
CDR3nt: TGTGCCAGCAGCTTTCGCGGACTAGCGGGGGGGCCAGCTACGCAGTATTTT
CDR3aa: CASSFRGLAGGPATQYF

abundance: few
v_gene: TRBV24-1
d_gene: -
j_gene: TRBJ1-2
CDR3nt: TGTGCCACCAGTGTTTCTAAGGACTATGGCTACACCTTC
CDR3aa: CATSVSKDYGYTF

abundance: many
v_gene: TRBV29-1
d_gene: -
j_gene: TRBJ1-2
CDR3nt: TGCAGCGTTGGTGTCGGCGGGGGCTACACCTTC
CDR3aa: CSVGVGGGYTF

abundance: -
v_gene: TRBV25-1
d_gene: -
j_gene: TRBJ2-5
CDR3nt: TGTGCCAGCAGTGAATTGAAGACCCAGTACTTC
CDR3aa: CASSELKTQYF

abundance: -
v_gene: TRBV6-2/TRBV6-3
d_gene: -
j_gene: TRBJ2-6
CDR3nt: TGTGCCAGCAGTGCTAACAGGGAGGCCGTCCTGACTTTC
CDR3aa: CASSANREAVLTF

abundance: -
v_gene: TRBV6-1
d_gene: TRBD2
j_gene: TRBJ2-5
CDR3nt: TGTGCCAGCAGTAGCGGGGGGGCCGGAGAGACCCAGTACTTC
CDR3aa: CASSSGGAGETQYF

abundance: many
v_gene: TRBV20-1
d_gene: TRBD1
j_gene: TRBJ1-1
CDR3nt: TGCAGTGCTCCAGACAGGGGCGCTGAAGCTTTCTTT
CDR3aa: CSAPDRGAEAFF

abundance: -
v_gene: TRBV6-6
d_gene: -
j_gene: TRBJ1-1
CDR3nt: TGTGCCAGCAGCCAACAGGTCATGAACACTGAAGCTTTCTTT
CDR3aa: CASSQQVMNTEAFF

abundance: -
v_gene: TRBV5-6
d_gene: TRBD1
j_gene: TRBJ1-2
CDR3nt: TGTGCCAGCAGCTACAGCAGGGGACAGGGGATGCGTGGCTACACCTTC
CDR3aa: CASSYSRGQGMRGYTF

abundance: -
v_gene: TRBV2
d_gene: TRBD1
j_gene: TRBJ1-1
CDR3nt: TGTGCCAGCAAGGGGACAGGGGGGAGGAACACTGAAGCTTTCTTT
CDR3aa: CASKGTGGRNTEAFF

abundance: few
v_gene: TRBV12-3/TRBV12-4
d_gene: -
j_gene: TRBJ1-4
CDR3nt: TGTGCCAGCAGCCCACCTGGGCGTGAAAAACTGTTTTTT
CDR3aa: CASSPPGREKLFF

abundance: -
v_gene: TRBV10-3
d_gene: -
j_gene: TRBJ1-1
CDR3nt: TGTGCCATCAGTGAGACCAGGAACACTGAAGCTTTCTTT
CDR3aa: CAISETRNTEAFF

abundance: few
v_gene: TRBV4-2
d_gene: -
j_gene: TRBJ1-6
CDR3nt: TGTGCCAGCAGCCGACTGGGAGACTATAATTCACCCCTCCACTTT
CDR3aa: CASSRLGDYNSPLHF

abundance: many
v_gene: TRBV28
d_gene: -
j_gene: TRBJ2-3
CDR3nt: TGTGCCAGCAGTTTCCTCAGCTTCGGGGGCCGGACAGATACGCAGTATTTT
CDR3aa: CASSFLSFGGRTDTQYF

abundance: few
v_gene: TRBV11-1
d_gene: -
j_gene: TRBJ1-2
CDR3nt: TGTGCCAGCAGCGTACAGAGGCATTATGGCTACACCTTC
CDR3aa: CASSVQRHYGYTF

abundance: -
v_gene: TRBV12-3/TRBV12-4
d_gene: -
j_gene: TRBJ2-4
CDR3nt: TGTGCCAGCAGTTTAGCCACGGCAGTAGCCAAAAACATTCAGTACTTC
CDR3aa: CASSLATAVAKNIQYF

abundance: many
v_gene: TRBV5-1
d_gene: -
j_gene: TRBJ2-1
CDR3nt: TGCGCCAGCAGCTTGGCCCAGGGTCATAATGAGCAGTTCTTC
CDR3aa: CASSLAQGHNEQFF

abundance: -
v_gene: TRBV2
d_gene: -
j_gene: TRBJ1-5
CDR3nt: TGTGCCAGTTCCCCAGGCCGGAGGATCAATCAGCCCCAGCATTTT
CDR3aa: CASSPGRRINQPQHF

abundance: -
v_gene: TRBV7-8
d_gene: -
j_gene: TRBJ1-1
CDR3nt: TGTGCCAGCAGGAGGGTGGATTCGGGAACTGAAGCTTTCTTT
CDR3aa: CASRRVDSGTEAFF

abundance: -
v_gene: TRBV6-5
d_gene: -
j_gene: TRBJ1-1
CDR3nt: TGTGCCAGCAGTTACTTACGGGAATCTGAAGCTTTCTTT
CDR3aa: CASSYLRESEAFF

abundance: few
v_gene: TRBV3-1
d_gene: -
j_gene: TRBJ2-3
CDR3nt: TGTGCCAGCAGCCTCCGGGCCGGGGACGGCACAGATACGCAGTATTTT
CDR3aa: CASSLRAGDGTDTQYF

abundance: many
v_gene: TRBV20-1
d_gene: -
j_gene: TRBJ2-3
CDR3nt: TGCAGTGCTACGAAGCCAAACCCTGATACGCAGTATTTT
CDR3aa: CSATKPNPDTQYF

abundance: -
v_gene: TRBV28
d_gene: TRBD1
j_gene: TRBJ2-3
CDR3nt: TGTGCCAGCAGAACCGGGACAGGGGTGGTGACAGATACGCAGTATTTT
CDR3aa: CASRTGTGVVTDTQYF

abundance: -
v_gene: TRBV6-1
d_gene: TRBD2
j_gene: TRBJ2-4
CDR3nt: TGTGCCAGCAGGTTAGGAGCGGGGGGCCAAAACATTCAGTACTTC
CDR3aa: CASRLGAGGQNIQYF

abundance: many
v_gene: TRBV5-1
d_gene: TRBD2
j_gene: TRBJ2-1
CDR3nt: TGCGCCAGCAGCAAAACTAGCGATGAGCAGTTCTTC
CDR3aa: CASSKTSDEQFF

abundance: few
v_gene: TRBV6-5
d_gene: -
j_gene: TRBJ1-1
CDR3nt: TGTGCCACAAGGGCAGGGAACACTGAAGCTTTCTTT
CDR3aa: CATRAGNTEAFF

abundance: -
v_gene: TRBV6-6
d_gene: -
j_gene: TRBJ1-5
CDR3nt: TGTGCCAGCAGTTACGTGAGGGGCCTCAATCAGCCCCAGCATTTT
CDR3aa: CASSYVRGLNQPQHF

abundance: -
v_gene: TRBV7-2
d_gene: -
j_gene: TRBJ1-2
CDR3nt: TGTGCCAGCAGCTTCACAGGGATGCTTAACTATGGCTACACCTTC
CDR3aa: CASSFTGMLNYGYTF

abundance: many
v_gene: TRBV10-3
d_gene: TRBD1
j_gene: TRBJ2-2
CDR3nt: TGTGCCATCAGTGAATTGGCCATGACAGGGTTAAACACCGGGGAGCTGTTTTTT
CDR3aa: CAISELAMTGLNTGELFF

abundance: few
v_gene: TRBV7-2
d_gene: -
j_gene: TRBJ2-5
CDR3nt: TGTGCCAGCAGACCACGGGGGGACAAAGAGACCCAGTACTTC
CDR3aa: CASRPRGDKETQYF

abundance: few
v_gene: TRBV5-4
d_gene: -
j_gene: TRBJ2-3
CDR3nt: TGTGCCAGCAGCTTCGGACAGCACACAGATACGCAGTATTTT
CDR3aa: CASSFGQHTDTQYF

abundance: -
v_gene: TRBV27
d_gene: TRBD2
j_gene: TRBJ2-1
CDR3nt: TGTGCCAGCAGTCCAAAAGATAGCGGGGGGGTACGAAGCTCCTACAATGAGCAGTTCTTC
CDR3aa: CASSPKDSGGVRSSYNEQFF

abundance: few
v_gene: TRBV12-3/TRBV12-4
d_gene: -
j_gene: TRBJ1-6
CDR3nt: TGTGCCAGCAGCCCGCAGGGGTCTAGTTCACCCCTCCACTTT
CDR3aa: CASSPQGSSSPLHF

abundance: -
v_gene: TRBV2
d_gene: TRBD2
j_gene: TRBJ2-7
CDR3nt: TGTGCCAGCAGTTCAAAGCGGGGGGGCAGATACGAGCAGTACTTC
CDR3aa: CASSSKRGGRYEQYF